This TCR beta chain was recorded in a study of shared clonotypes between healthy human individuals. The CDR3 is made up of 16 amino acids. V was trimmed by 2 bases and J by 0 bases, leaving 12 bases between them. Germline values: CDR1 LNHNV, CDR2 YYDKDF (reference sequence). Details on this clone: This specimen includes other DNA sequences encoding the same CDR3.

Produced via immunoSEQ multiplex PCR; TCRdb's table is partial and in-frame only. The repertoire holds more than 850,000 clones, with around 82% as singletons. Sample: memory CD4+ T cells from PBMCs. Subset defined: CD45RA-negative fraction. This TCR came from a man younger than 35 in good health. Some clones in this sample may be carry-over from other donors' samples. The chain links TRBV15 to TRBJ2-3, with D perhaps TRBD2 (6 bases). CDR3 in DNA: TGTGCCACCAGCAGAATCAGCGGGCGTAGCACAGATACGCAGTATTTT. Protein: CATSRISGRSTDTQYF.